Following are 28 T cell receptor beta chains from one sample sequenced in a study of blood T cell repertoires in COVID-19. Sequencing was performed with immunoSEQ multiplex PCR; in TCRdb, only in-frame clones are kept and a portion is missing. Of about 240,000 clones listed, roughly 80% are singletons. The sequenced material came from peripheral blood. The receptors here all came from a woman aged 80 or over with acute or convalescent COVID-19.

This chain uses TRBV2 with TRBJ2-7, with D unresolved. The CDR3 length is 12 residues. CDR1 is SNHLY and CDR2 is FYNNEI in the germline V gene. V lost 2 bases and J lost 1, with 3 bases in between. CDR3 loop: CASSERSYEQYF. The CDR3, as DNA: TGTGCCAGCAGTGAACGGTCCTACGAGCAGTACTTC. Full variable domain (missing parts from reference TRBV2 and TRBJ2-7): EPEVTQTPSHQVTQMGQEVILRCVPISNHLYFYWYRQILGQKVEFLVSFYNNEISEKSEIFDDQFSVERPDGSNFTLKIRSTKLEDSAMYFCASSERSYEQYFGPGTRLTVT.

This clone was counted between two and nine times. V and J are TRBV3-1 (or the pseudogene TRBV3-2) and TRBJ1-4; D not certain. The CDR3 sequence is 13 residues long. Germline V gene lookup returns CDR1 LGHDT and CDR2 YNNKEL (reference sequence). V was cut by 4 bases and J by 8 bases, with 11 bases left in between. DNA for the CDR3: TGTGCCAGCAGCCGATTGGGAGGCGAAAAACTGTTTTTT. Its translation is CASSRLGGEKLFF.

The V and J genes are TRBV3-1 (or the pseudogene TRBV3-2) and TRBJ2-5, with 10 bases aligning to TRBD1. Germline V gives CDR1 LGHDT, CDR2 YNNKEL (reference sequence). CDR3 size: 14 residues. Trimming cost V 4 bases and J 5 bases; bases outside gene matches: 4. The CDR3 reads CASSLGQGVETQYF. The CDR3 nucleotides read TGTGCCAGCAGCCTAGGACAGGGGGTGGAGACCCAGTACTTC.

The gene calls are TRBV4-2 and TRBJ1-1; 8 bases map to TRBD1. Per germline, CDR1 LGHNA and CDR2 YNFKEQ. The V segment lost 3 bases and the J segment 7 bases; nucleotides outside the gene matches: 4. CDR3 length: 13 amino acids. The CDR3 spells CASSQNTGGEAFF. The CDR3 nucleotides are TGTGCCAGCAGCCAGAATACAGGGGGTGAAGCTTTCTTT.

The rearrangement links TRBV29-1 to TRBJ2-5, with 10 bases identical to TRBD2. Per the germline V gene, CDR1 is SQVTM and CDR2 is ANQGSEA. V gave up 0 bases and J gave up 7 bases; unmatched junction bases: 11. This CDR3 is built from 16 residues. CDR3 sequence: CSVEDRTAGGTGTQYF. The CDR3 DNA reads as TGCAGCGTTGAAGATCGAACAGCGGGGGGGACGGGGACCCAGTACTTC.

Details on this clone: Germline is not matched at one junction end, which may reflect a read error. V gene TRBV7-7 combines with J gene TRBJ1-1; 7 positions match TRBD1. The germline V gene has CDR1 SSHAT and CDR2 FNYEAQ (reference sequence). The CDR3 is 13 residues long. The CDR3 is CASSQDRDTEAFF. DNA of the CDR3: TGTGCTAGCAGCCAAGACAGGGACACTGAAGCTTTCTTT.

Comment on this clone: At one end, the junction sequence differs from germline, possibly due to a read error. The chain couples TRBV3-1 (or the pseudogene TRBV3-2) to TRBJ2-7, with 10 bases identical to TRBD2. The CDR3 is 14 residues long. Germline loops: CDR1 LGHDT, CDR2 YNNKEL (reference sequence). This CDR3 reads CASSQGIAGGPSAF. CDR3 coding DNA: TGTGCCAGCAGCCAAGGGATAGCGGGGGGCCCCTCCGCCTTC.

The V call is TRBV2, the J call TRBJ2-1, with 8 bases that match TRBD1. Trimming at V came to 2 bases and at J to 9 bases, leaving 12 bases not matched to a gene. From germline, CDR1 is SNHLY and CDR2 FYNNEI. CDR3 length: 16 residues. The CDR3 reads CASSEQGQGAAGEQFF. In nucleotides, the CDR3 is TGTGCCAGCAGTGAACAGGGGCAGGGGGCAGCGGGTGAGCAGTTCTTC.

The gene calls are TRBV9 and TRBJ2-3; 9 bases agree with TRBD1. The germline CDR1 and CDR2 sequences are SGDLS and YYNGEE. V gave up 4 bases and J gave up 6 bases; unmatched junction bases: 9. The CDR3 has 15 amino acids. The CDR3 nucleotides read TGTGCCAGCAGCCAGGGGGACAGGGAACGTGATACGCAGTATTTT. It codes for CASSQGDRERDTQYF.

The CDR3 sequence is CASRGGGDTEAFF. The CDR3 bases are TGTGCCAGCAGGGGAGGGGGGGACACTGAAGCTTTCTTT. The chain joins TRBV6-5 to TRBJ1-1; perhaps TRBD1 as D (6 bases). This CDR3 has 13 amino acids. Germline V CDR1 and CDR2: MNHEY, SVGAGI. Trimming removed 6 bases at V and 3 bases at J, with 11 bases between.

The chain joins TRBV18 to TRBJ2-7; 7 bases map to TRBD1. The germline CDR1 and CDR2 sequences are KGHSH and LQKENI. V shed 3 bases and J 2 bases; nucleotides not matched to a gene: 10. CDR3 length equals 16 residues. The CDR3 nucleotides read TGTGCCAGCTCACCTACCCCATCAGGGGGAGCCTACGAGCAGTACTTC. This encodes CASSPTPSGGAYEQYF.

CDR3 nucleotide sequence: TGTGCCATCGGGTCCGGGACAGGGGCCTACAATGAGCAGTTCTTC. Translated, it gives CAIGSGTGAYNEQFF. V usage is TRBV10-3 and J usage is TRBJ2-1; 10 bases align to TRBD1. Germline V gene data show CDR1 as ENHRY and CDR2 as SYGVKD. V lost 8 bases to trimming and J lost 2 bases; unmatched junction nucleotides: 6. CDR3 size: 15 residues.

The CDR3 region is CASRPGTGNPNTIYF. The DNA of the CDR3 is TGTGCCAGCAGACCCGGGACAGGGAACCCAAACACCATATATTTT. The V call is TRBV28, the J call TRBJ1-3; 9 nucleotides match TRBD1. This CDR3 contains 15 residues. CDR1 and CDR2 from the germline V gene are MDHEN and SYDVKM. J was trimmed by 6 bases and V by 6 bases; bases with no gene match: 9.

CDR3 loop: CASSPGQSTDTQYF. The CDR3 DNA reads TGTGCCAGCAGTCCCGGACAGAGCACAGATACGCAGTATTTT. The chain recombines TRBV28 with TRBJ2-3; weak D call: TRBD1 (6 bases). V shed 5 bases and J shed 0 bases, with 9 bases lying between them. The CDR3 length is 14 residues. Germline V gene sequence: CDR1 MDHEN, CDR2 SYDVKM.

The chain links TRBV24-1 to TRBJ1-2; D is uncertain. The V gene lost 5 bases and the J gene lost 4 bases, with 7 bases spanning the gap. CDR3 length: 12 residues. CDR1 and CDR2 from the germline V gene are KGHDR and SFDVKD. CDR3 nucleotide sequence: TGTGCCACCAGTGGAGGGCCCTATGGCTACACCTTC. This gives the protein CATSGGPYGYTF.

V and J are TRBV3-1 (or the pseudogene TRBV3-2) and TRBJ1-2, with 8 bases matching TRBD1. Germline-derived CDR1 and CDR2 are LGHDT and YNNKEL (reference sequence). Trimming removed 4 bases from V and 4 bases from J; junction bases left unmatched: 8. The CDR3 runs 15 residues. CDR3 sequence (DNA): TGTGCCAGCAGCCCCTCCGGACAGGGCCTCTATGGCTACACCTTC. Protein product: CASSPSGQGLYGYTF.

The V gene is TRBV4-1, the J gene TRBJ1-4; 7 nucleotides match TRBD1. The junction had 8 bases not matched to a gene; V was cut back by 4 bases and J by 9 bases. From germline, CDR1 is MGHRA and CDR2 YSYEKL. The CDR3 runs to 14 residues. In DNA, the CDR3 is TGCGCCAGCAGCCGAGCAGGGGGGAACAAAAAACTGTTTTTT. Protein sequence: CASSRAGGNKKLFF.

V usage is TRBV6-2 or TRBV6-3 and J usage is TRBJ1-1; D not resolved. The CDR3 runs 12 residues. Germline V lookup: CDR1 MNHEY, CDR2 SVGEGT. The ends were cut back, 0 bases at V and 8 bases at J, with 7 bases in the middle. CDR3 region: CASSYSPREAFF. In DNA form, the CDR3 reads TGTGCCAGCAGTTACTCGCCACGGGAAGCTTTCTTT.

The chain has TRBV28 and TRBJ2-7, with 7 bases lining up with TRBD1. From germline, CDR1 is MDHEN and CDR2 SYDVKM. The CDR3 length is 15 residues. J gave up 0 bases and V 5 bases, and 7 bases lay outside the gene matches. CDR3 sequence reads: CASSITGVRSYEQYF. The CDR3 DNA follows: TGTGCCAGCAGTATAACAGGGGTTCGCTCCTACGAGCAGTACTTC.

The rearrangement joins TRBV2 to TRBJ1-5; D unclear. V lost 7 bases to trimming and J lost 0 bases, with 13 bases between them. The CDR3 is 15 residues long. CDR1 is SNHLY, CDR2 FYNNEI, per germline. DNA for the CDR3: TGTGCCAGCACCGCGGGGAGGAGTAGCAATCAGCCCCAGCATTTT. It specifies CASTAGRSSNQPQHF.

This chain links TRBV7-8 with TRBJ1-3, with 12 bases matching TRBD1. Unmatched junction bases numbered 2, after V lost 3 bases and J lost 2 bases. CDR1 is SGHVS, CDR2 FQNEAQ, per germline. CDR3 length equals 16 residues. The CDR3: CASSFWDRGPGNTIYF. The CDR3 DNA follows: TGTGCCAGCAGCTTTTGGGACAGGGGGCCTGGAAACACCATATATTTT.

The V gene is TRBV6-4, the J gene TRBJ2-2; 8 bases agree with TRBD1. After removal of 5 bases from V and 1 base from J, the junction contained 3 bases not matched to a gene. This CDR3 comprises 15 residues. Germline values: CDR1 MRHNA, CDR2 SNTAGT. CDR3 in DNA: TGTGCCAGCAGTAAGGGGACAGGGAACACCGGGGAGCTGTTTTTT. Amino acid sequence: CASSKGTGNTGELFF.

V gene TRBV5-5 combines with J gene TRBJ1-1; no clear D gene. The germline V gene has CDR1 SGHKS and CDR2 YYEKEE (reference sequence). This CDR3 contains 13 residues. V lost 7 bases to trimming and J lost 5 bases, with 15 bases between them. The CDR3 DNA follows: TGTGCCAGCCAACCCGGGGATTGGACTGAAGCTTTCTTT. Its protein product is CASQPGDWTEAFF.

This chain uses TRBV28 with TRBJ1-1; tentatively, D is TRBD1 (5 bases). V gave up 1 base and J gave up 1 base, with 10 bases separating them. Germline CDR1 reads MDHEN; CDR2 reads SYDVKM. This CDR3 contains 15 residues. Here the CDR3 reads CASSLLGQKNTEAFF. In nucleotides, the CDR3 is TGTGCCAGCAGTTTATTGGGGCAGAAGAACACTGAAGCTTTCTTT.

The rearrangement links TRBV28 to TRBJ1-2; 9 bases line up with TRBD1. The germline gives CDR1 MDHEN, CDR2 SYDVKM. This CDR3 contains 14 residues. V was pared by 2 bases and J by 6 bases, with 4 bases of the junction left unmatched. For the CDR3, the DNA is TGTGCCAGCAGTTTAACAGGGGGCGTTAATGGCTACACCTTC. It encodes CASSLTGGVNGYTF.

V usage is TRBV10-2 and J usage is TRBJ2-3; 9 nucleotides match TRBD1. J was trimmed by 6 bases and V by 6 bases; bases with no gene match: 10. This CDR3 region has 15 residues. Germline lookup yields CDR1 WSHSY and CDR2 SAAADI. CDR3 DNA sequence: TGCGCCAGCAGAATCGGGACAGGGTTGCCGGATACGCAGTATTTT. It encodes CASRIGTGLPDTQYF.

The CDR3 spells CASSPDRVYGYTF. The CDR3 DNA reads TGTGCCAGCAGCCCGGACAGGGTCTATGGCTACACCTTC. The chain uses TRBV7-9 and TRBJ1-2; 8 bases align to TRBD1. The CDR3 sequence is 13 residues long. Germline V gene sequence: CDR1 SEHNR, CDR2 FQNEAQ (reference sequence). Germline trimming cut 5 bases from V and 4 bases from J; bases unmatched to any gene: 3.

The V call is TRBV24-1, the J call TRBJ2-1, with 11 bases fitting TRBD2. The CDR3 totals 16 residues. V lost 5 bases to trimming and J lost 4 bases; unmatched junction nucleotides: 6. Germline CDR1 and CDR2: KGHDR and SFDVKD. DNA of the CDR3: TGTGCCACCAGTGGGGTTAGCGGGGGGGCATACAATGAGCAGTTCTTC. The encoded protein is CATSGVSGGAYNEQFF.